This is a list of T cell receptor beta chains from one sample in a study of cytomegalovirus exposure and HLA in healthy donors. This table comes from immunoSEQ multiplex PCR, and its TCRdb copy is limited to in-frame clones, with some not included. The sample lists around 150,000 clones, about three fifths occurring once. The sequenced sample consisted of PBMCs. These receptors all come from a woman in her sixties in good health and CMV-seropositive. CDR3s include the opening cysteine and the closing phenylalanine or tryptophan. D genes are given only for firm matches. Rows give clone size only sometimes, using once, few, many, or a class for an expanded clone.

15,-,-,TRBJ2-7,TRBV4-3,CASSQGTGEAYEQYF,TGCGCCAGCAGCCAAGGCACAGGGGAGGCCTACGAGCAGTACTTC
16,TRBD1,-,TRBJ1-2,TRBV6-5,CASSYSAGGATEGYTF,TGTGCCAGCAGTTACTCAGCAGGGGGTGCGACGGAAGGCTACACCTTC
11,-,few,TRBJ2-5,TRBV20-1,CSVGPKETQYF,TGCAGTGTTGGGCCCAAAGAGACCCAGTACTTC
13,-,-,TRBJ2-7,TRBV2,CASSEGWRGEQYF,TGTGCCAGCAGTGAGGGCTGGAGGGGCGAGCAGTACTTC
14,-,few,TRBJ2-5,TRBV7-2,CASSLVLGRETQYF,TGTGCCAGCAGCTTAGTTCTGGGGCGGGAGACCCAGTACTTC
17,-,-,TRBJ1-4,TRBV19,CASSSPGDAATNEKLFF,TGTGCCAGTAGTTCCCCAGGGGACGCAGCAACTAATGAAAAACTGTTTTTT
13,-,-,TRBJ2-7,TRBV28,CASSLDSTYEQYF,TGTGCCAGCAGTTTAGATAGTACCTACGAGCAGTACTTC
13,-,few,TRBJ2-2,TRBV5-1,CASSPQDTGELFF,TGCGCCAGCAGCCCACAGGACACCGGGGAGCTGTTTTTT
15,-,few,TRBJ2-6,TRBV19,CASSIRNSGANVLTF,TGTGCCAGTAGTATCAGGAACTCTGGGGCCAACGTCCTGACTTTC
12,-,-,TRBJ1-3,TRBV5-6,CASNRVGNTIYF,TGTGCCAGCAACAGGGTTGGAAACACCATATATTTT
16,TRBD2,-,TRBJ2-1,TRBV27,CASSFSRLAGVHEQFF,TGTGCCAGCAGTTTCAGTCGACTAGCGGGAGTTCATGAGCAGTTCTTC
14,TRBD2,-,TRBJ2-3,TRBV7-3,CASSPSGTTDTQYF,TGTGCCAGCAGCCCGAGCGGGACCACAGATACGCAGTATTTT
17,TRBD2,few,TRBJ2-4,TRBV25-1,CASSESSGTLAKNIQYF,TGTGCCAGCAGTGAATCTAGCGGGACCTTAGCCAAAAACATTCAGTACTTC
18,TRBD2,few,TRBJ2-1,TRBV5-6,CASRAGTSGSGSYNEQFF,TGTGCCAGCAGGGCGGGGACTAGCGGGAGTGGCTCCTACAATGAGCAGTTCTTC
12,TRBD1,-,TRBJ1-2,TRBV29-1,CSVEGQGVGYTF,TGCAGCGTTGAGGGACAGGGGGTCGGCTACACCTTC
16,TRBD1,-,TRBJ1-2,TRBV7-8,CASSLMAPGQGGGYTF,TGTGCCAGCAGCTTAATGGCGCCCGGACAGGGAGGCGGCTACACCTTC
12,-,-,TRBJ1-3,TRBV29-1,CSVQGSGNTIYF,TGCAGCGTACAGGGATCTGGAAACACCATATATTTT
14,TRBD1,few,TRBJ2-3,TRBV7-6,CASSPGTGTDTQYF,TGTGCCAGCAGCCCCGGGACAGGCACGGATACGCAGTATTTT
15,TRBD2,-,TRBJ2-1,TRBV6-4,CASSERAGEYNEQFF,TGTGCCAGCAGTGAGCGAGCGGGAGAGTACAATGAGCAGTTCTTC
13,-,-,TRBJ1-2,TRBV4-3,CASSQDRAYGYTF,TGCGCCAGCAGCCAAGACAGGGCCTATGGCTACACCTTC
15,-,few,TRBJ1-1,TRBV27,CASSSRVARNTEAFF,TGTGCCAGCAGCTCCAGGGTGGCCCGGAACACTGAAGCTTTCTTT
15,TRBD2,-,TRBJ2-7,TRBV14,CASSRRTSGTYEQYF,TGTGCCAGCAGCCGAAGGACTAGCGGGACCTACGAGCAGTACTTC
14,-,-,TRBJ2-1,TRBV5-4,CASTRTTGYNEQFF,TGTGCCAGCACCAGGACTACCGGGTACAATGAGCAGTTCTTC
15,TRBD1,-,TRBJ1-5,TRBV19,CASSMDRVWDQPQHF,TGTGCCAGTAGTATGGACAGGGTATGGGATCAGCCCCAGCATTTT
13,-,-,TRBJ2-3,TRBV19,CASSIPGRDTQYF,TGTGCCAGTAGTATTCCGGGTCGGGATACGCAGTATTTT
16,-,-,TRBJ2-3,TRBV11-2,CASSLGTATSTDTQYF,TGTGCCAGCAGCTTAGGGACAGCCACTAGCACAGATACGCAGTATTTT
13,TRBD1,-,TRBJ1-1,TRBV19,CASSIDRDTEAFF,TGTGCCAGTAGCATCGACAGGGACACTGAAGCTTTCTTT
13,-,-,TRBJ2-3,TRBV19,CASSVQVPDTQYF,TGTGCCAGTAGTGTCCAGGTCCCAGATACGCAGTATTTT
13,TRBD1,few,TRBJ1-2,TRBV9,CASSTGTGYGYTF,TGTGCCAGCAGCACCGGGACAGGGTATGGCTACACCTTC
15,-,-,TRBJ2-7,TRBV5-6,CASSSPQGPSVEQYF,TGTGCCAGCAGCTCGCCACAGGGACCGAGTGTCGAGCAGTACTTC
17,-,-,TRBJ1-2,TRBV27,CASTTSGGQLANYGYTF,TGTGCCAGCACTACCTCAGGCGGGCAGCTAGCTAACTATGGCTACACCTTC
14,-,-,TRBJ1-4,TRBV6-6,CASRKGETNEKLFF,TGTGCCAGCAGGAAGGGGGAGACTAATGAAAAACTGTTTTTT